This TCR beta chain was obtained from a study of T cells in Graves' hyperthyroidism and ophthalmopathy. Trimming removed 3 bases at V and 0 bases at J, with 14 bases between. The germline V gene encodes CDR1 KGHSH and CDR2 LQKENI. CDR3 size: 16 residues. The investigators amplified TCR beta CDR3 regions from RNA transcripts. The TCR CDR3 first-round RT-PCR relied on the HTBI primer set. From the multiplex PCR reads, TCRdb called clonotypes with MiXCR, one entry per CDR3 protein. The sample yields about 600,000 distinct CDR3 sequences, 12% to 15% seen once. The receptor was derived from a young woman with Graves' ophthalmopathy. The chain uses TRBV18 and TRBJ2-5; possibly TRBD1 or TRBD2 for D (5 bases each). Specimen: blood. Here the CDR3 DNA reads TGTGCCAGCTCACCCCCGGGACCCCGGTACCAAGAGACCCAGTACTTC. Translating it yields CASSPPGPRYQETQYF.